This record covers a single T cell receptor (beta chain). Its specificity is unknown. Included in the TCR beta cDNA libraries were unique molecular identifiers. Around 500,000 cDNA molecules came from around 1 to 9.1 million T cells. TCRdb itself ran the PCR reads through MiXCR, one entry per CDR3 protein. The sample consists of under 650,000 distinct CDR3 sequences, around 44% of them appearing once. This entry comes from a study of post-analysis software for immune sequencing data. Study context: As for disease course, relapsing-remitting, secondary progressive and progressive-relapsing multiple sclerosis were all included. The study, taken as a whole, reports: Multiple sclerosis patients showed significantly lower normalized Chao1 diversity than controls did. The five TRBV segments detected at higher frequency in patients than in controls included TRBV5-6, TRBV5-1 and TRBV20-1. Samples from a shared batch, those prepared together, strongly co-clustered by F measure.

CDR3 length: 17 amino acids. The germline V gene encodes CDR1 SEHNR and CDR2 FQNEAQ (reference sequence). V shed 5 bases, J shed 1 base, and the junction held 12 bases outside the gene matches. Material for sequencing was blood. The genes are TRBV7-9 and TRBJ2-3; 7 bases line up with TRBD2. The source is a girl between 10 and 17 years old with multiple sclerosis. The CDR3, as DNA: TGTGCCAGCAGCCGGCCCCTCTGGGGAGGGCGCACAGATACGCAGTATTTT. It codes for CASSRPLWGGRTDTQYF.